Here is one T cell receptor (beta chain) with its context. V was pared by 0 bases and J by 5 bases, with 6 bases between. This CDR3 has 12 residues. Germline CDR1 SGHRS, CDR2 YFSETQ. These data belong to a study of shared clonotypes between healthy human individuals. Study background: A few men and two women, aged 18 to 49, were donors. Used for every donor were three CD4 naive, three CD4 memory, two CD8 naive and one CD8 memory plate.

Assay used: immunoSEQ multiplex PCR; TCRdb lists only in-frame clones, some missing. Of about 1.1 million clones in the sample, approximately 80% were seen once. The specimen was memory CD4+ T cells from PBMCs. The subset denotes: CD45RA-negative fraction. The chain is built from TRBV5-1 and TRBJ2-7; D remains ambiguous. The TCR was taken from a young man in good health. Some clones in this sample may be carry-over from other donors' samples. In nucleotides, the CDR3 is TGCGCCAGCAGCTTGGCTAGGAACGAGCAGTACTTC. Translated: CASSLARNEQYF. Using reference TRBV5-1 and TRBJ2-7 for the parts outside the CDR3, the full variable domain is KAGVTQTPRYLIKTRGQQVTLSCSPISGHRSVSWYQQTPGQGLQFLFEYFSETQRNKGNFPGRFSGRQFSNSRSEMNVSTLELGDSALYLCASSLARNEQYFGPGTRLTVT.